This TCR beta chain was identified in a study of molecular identifiers for immune sequencing clone quantification. Study at large: Five portions were made in replicates from RNA of around 20,000 or 100,000 naive CD8 cells, and four underwent sequencing.

The CDR3 spans 14 residues. Per the germline V gene, CDR1 is MNHEY and CDR2 is SVGEGT. Trimming left V 6 bases short and J 5 bases short, with 17 bases between. The bulk TCR libraries were made with methods described before and with listed TCR primers. TCRdb passed the PCR reads through MiXCR, listing each CDR3 protein once. Among over 600,000 distinct CDR3 sequences, 15% to 20% were seen once, and the ten largest hold about 0.9%. Naive CD8 T cells were picked out by sorting for CD8+CD4-CCR7+CD45RA+. This chain connects TRBV6-2 or TRBV6-3 to TRBJ2-7; the D call may be TRBD1 or TRBD2 (5 bases each). The source material was naive CD8+ T cells from blood, with Jurkat cell RNA spiked in. Stated subset: FACS-sorted CD8+CD4-CCR7+CD45RA+ naive T cells. The clonotype was recovered from a human donor in good health. Some libraries in this study had Jurkat cell RNA spiked in. The CDR3 reads CASRLPDTGDEQYF. CDR3 DNA: TGTGCCAGCAGACTCCCGGACACCGGGGACGAGCAGTACTTC.